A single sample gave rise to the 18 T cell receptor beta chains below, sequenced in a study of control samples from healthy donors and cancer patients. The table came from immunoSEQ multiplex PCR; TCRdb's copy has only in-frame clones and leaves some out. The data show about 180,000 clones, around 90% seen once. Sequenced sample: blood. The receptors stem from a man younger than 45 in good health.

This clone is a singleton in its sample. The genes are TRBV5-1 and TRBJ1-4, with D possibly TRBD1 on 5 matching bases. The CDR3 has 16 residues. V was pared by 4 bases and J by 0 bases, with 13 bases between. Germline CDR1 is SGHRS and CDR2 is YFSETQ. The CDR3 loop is CASSAAGTATNEKLFF. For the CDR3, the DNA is TGCGCCAGCAGCGCGGCCGGGACTGCAACTAATGAAAAACTGTTTTTT.

As DNA, the CDR3 is TGTGCCAGCAGCGCCGGGACAGGGGGCATGAGGGGAAACATTCAGTACTTC. It is translated as CASSAGTGGMRGNIQYF. This chain uses TRBV9 with TRBJ2-4, with 12 positions matching TRBD1. Germline CDR1 and CDR2: SGDLS and YYNGEE. The junction had 10 bases not matched to a gene; V was cut back by 3 bases and J by 6 bases. There are 17 residues in the CDR3.

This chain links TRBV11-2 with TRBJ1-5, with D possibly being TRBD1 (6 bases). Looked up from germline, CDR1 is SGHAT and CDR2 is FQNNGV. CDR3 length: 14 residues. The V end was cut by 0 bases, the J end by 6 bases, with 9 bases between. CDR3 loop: CASSLDRGSQPQHF. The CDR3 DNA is TGTGCCAGCAGCTTAGACAGGGGAAGTCAGCCCCAGCATTTT.

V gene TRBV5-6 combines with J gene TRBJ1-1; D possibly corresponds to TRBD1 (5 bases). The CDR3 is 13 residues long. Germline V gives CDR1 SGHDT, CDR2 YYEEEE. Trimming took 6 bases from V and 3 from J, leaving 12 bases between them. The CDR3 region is CASNREGYTEAFF. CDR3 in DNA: TGTGCCAGCAACCGGGAGGGGTACACTGAAGCTTTCTTT.

In nucleotides, the CDR3 is TGTGCCAGCAGCAAAGCTTTGCGGGACAGGGGGCCCGAGCAGTACTTC. Its protein is CASSKALRDRGPEQYF. The chain carries TRBV21-1 and TRBJ2-7; TRBD1, the table's D call, was not compared with the DNA. TRBV21-1 is shown as a pseudogene. CDR3 length equals 16 residues.

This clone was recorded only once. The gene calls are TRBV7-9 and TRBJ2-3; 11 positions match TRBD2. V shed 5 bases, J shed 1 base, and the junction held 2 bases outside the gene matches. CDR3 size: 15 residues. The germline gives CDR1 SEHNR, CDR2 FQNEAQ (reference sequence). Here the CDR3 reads CASSDSGGGTDTQYF. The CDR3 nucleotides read TGTGCCAGCAGCGATAGCGGGGGGGGCACAGATACGCAGTATTTT.

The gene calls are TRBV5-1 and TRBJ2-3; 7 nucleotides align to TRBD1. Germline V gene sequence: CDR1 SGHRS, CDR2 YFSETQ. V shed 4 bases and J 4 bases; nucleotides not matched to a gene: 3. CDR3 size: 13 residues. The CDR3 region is CASSPQGSDTQYF. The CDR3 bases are TGCGCCAGCAGCCCACAGGGGTCAGATACGCAGTATTTT.

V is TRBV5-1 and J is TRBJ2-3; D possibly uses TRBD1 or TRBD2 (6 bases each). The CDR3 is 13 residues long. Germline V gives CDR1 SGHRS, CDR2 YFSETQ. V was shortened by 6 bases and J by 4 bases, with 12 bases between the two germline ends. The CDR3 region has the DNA TGCGCCAGCAACCCGGGGGCGGCAGATACGCAGTATTTT. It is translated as CASNPGAADTQYF.

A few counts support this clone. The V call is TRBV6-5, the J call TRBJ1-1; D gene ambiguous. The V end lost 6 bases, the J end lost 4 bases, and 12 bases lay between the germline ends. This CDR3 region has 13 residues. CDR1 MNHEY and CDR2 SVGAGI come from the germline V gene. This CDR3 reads CASRIMDATEAFF. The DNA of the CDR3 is TGTGCCAGCAGGATCATGGACGCCACTGAAGCTTTCTTT.

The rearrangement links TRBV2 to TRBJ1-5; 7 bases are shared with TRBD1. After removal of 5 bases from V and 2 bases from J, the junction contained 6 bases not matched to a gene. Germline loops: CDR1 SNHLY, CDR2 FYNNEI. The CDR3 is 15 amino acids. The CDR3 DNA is TGTGCCAGCAGTTCAGGGGGTGCGGGCAATCAGCCCCAGCATTTT. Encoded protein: CASSSGGAGNQPQHF. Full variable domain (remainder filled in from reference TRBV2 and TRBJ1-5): EPEVTQTPSHQVTQMGQEVILRCVPISNHLYFYWYRQILGQKVEFLVSFYNNEISEKSEIFDDQFSVERPDGSNFTLKIRSTKLEDSAMYFCASSSGGAGNQPQHFGDGTRLSIL.

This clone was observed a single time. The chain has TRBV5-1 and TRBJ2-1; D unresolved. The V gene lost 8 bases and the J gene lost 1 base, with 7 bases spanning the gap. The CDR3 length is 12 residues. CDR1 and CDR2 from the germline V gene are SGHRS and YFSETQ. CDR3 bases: TGCGCCAGTGGACGGTCCTACAATGAGCAGTTCTTC. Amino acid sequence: CASGRSYNEQFF. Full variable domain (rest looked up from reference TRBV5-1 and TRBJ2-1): KAGVTQTPRYLIKTRGQQVTLSCSPISGHRSVSWYQQTPGQGLQFLFEYFSETQRNKGNFPGRFSGRQFSNSRSEMNVSTLELGDSALYLCASGRSYNEQFFGPGTRLTVL.

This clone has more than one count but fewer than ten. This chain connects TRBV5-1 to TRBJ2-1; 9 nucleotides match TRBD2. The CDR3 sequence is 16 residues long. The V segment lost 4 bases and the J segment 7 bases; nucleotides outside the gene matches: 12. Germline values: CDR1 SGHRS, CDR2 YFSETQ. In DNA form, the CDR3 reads TGCGCCAGCAGCGAACTGGGACTAGCCGGTGGGAATGAGCAGTTCTTC. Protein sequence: CASSELGLAGGNEQFF.

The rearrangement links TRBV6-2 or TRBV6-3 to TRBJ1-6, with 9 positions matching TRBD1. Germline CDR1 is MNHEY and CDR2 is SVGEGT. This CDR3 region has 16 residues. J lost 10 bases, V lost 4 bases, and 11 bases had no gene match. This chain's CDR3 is CASSLNGQGKGSPLHF. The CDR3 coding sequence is TGTGCCAGCAGTTTGAACGGACAGGGGAAGGGCTCACCCCTCCACTTT.

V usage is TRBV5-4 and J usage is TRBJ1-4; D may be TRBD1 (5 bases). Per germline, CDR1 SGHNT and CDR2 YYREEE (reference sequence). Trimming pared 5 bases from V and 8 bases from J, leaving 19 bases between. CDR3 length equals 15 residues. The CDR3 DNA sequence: TGTGCCAGCAGTGTAGCGGGGGAGTGGCAGGAAAAACTGTTTTTT. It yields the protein CASSVAGEWQEKLFF.

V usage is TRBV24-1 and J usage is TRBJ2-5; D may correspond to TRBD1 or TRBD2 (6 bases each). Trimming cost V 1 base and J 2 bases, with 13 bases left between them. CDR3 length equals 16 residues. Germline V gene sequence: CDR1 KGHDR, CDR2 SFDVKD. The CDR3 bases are TGTGCCACCAGTGATTTTAGACAGGACTATCAAGAGACCCAGTACTTC. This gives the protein CATSDFRQDYQETQYF.

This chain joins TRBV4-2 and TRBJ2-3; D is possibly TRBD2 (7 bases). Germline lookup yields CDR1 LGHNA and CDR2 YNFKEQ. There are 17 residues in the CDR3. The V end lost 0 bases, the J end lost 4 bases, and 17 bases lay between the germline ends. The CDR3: CASSQEDWGGAADTQYF. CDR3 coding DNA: TGTGCCAGCAGCCAAGAAGATTGGGGGGGGGCTGCAGATACGCAGTATTTT.

The CDR3 DNA reads TGTGCCAGCAGCCCACCCTCGGGGGAGACCCAGTACTTC. Protein: CASSPPSGETQYF. This chain links TRBV5-4 with TRBJ2-5; D possibly corresponds to TRBD2 (5 bases). Germline CDR1 reads SGHNT; CDR2 reads YYREEE (reference sequence). This CDR3 spans 13 amino acids. The V end lost 4 bases, the J end lost 5 bases, and 12 bases lay between the germline ends. Together with reference TRBV5-4 and TRBJ2-5, the CDR3 gives the full variable domain: ETGVTQSPTHLIKTRGQQVTLRCSSQSGHNTVSWYQQALGQGPQFIFQYYREEENGRGNFPPRFSGLQFPNYSSELNVNALELDDSALYLCASSPPSGETQYFGPGTRLLVL.

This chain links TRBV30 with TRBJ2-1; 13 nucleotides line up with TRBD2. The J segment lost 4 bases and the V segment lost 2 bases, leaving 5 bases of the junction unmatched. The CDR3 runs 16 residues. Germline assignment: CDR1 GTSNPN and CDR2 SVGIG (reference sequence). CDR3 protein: CAWSLRTSGGYNEQFF. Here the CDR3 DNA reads TGTGCCTGGAGTCTTCGGACTAGCGGGGGTTACAATGAGCAGTTCTTC.